This T cell receptor beta chain was profiled in a study of blood T cells in healthy people across ages. Study-wide findings and caveats: Higher diversity, along with more naive CD4+ cells, distinguished long-lived donors from aged donors.

Healthy Caucasians from Russia aged about 6 to 95 served as donors. Isolated per sample were at least 6.5 million PBMCs. Note on this clonotype: The antigen is not known.

The V end lost 4 bases, the J end lost 2 bases, and 14 bases lay between the germline ends. Germline CDR1 and CDR2: LGHNA and YSLEER. This CDR3 has 15 residues. With a J-beta primer mix and a sample-barcoded 5' primer, a second PCR ran about 6 to 11 cycles. TCRdb recomputed calls from the 5' RACE reads with MiXCR, one row per CDR3 protein. Among 790,000 or so distinct CDR3 sequences listed, approximately 53% were seen once. The J gene is TRBJ2-5, the V gene TRBV4-3; D is unresolved. The material sequenced was blood. The sequence was obtained from a man aged 40-49 years in good health. In DNA form, the CDR3 reads TGCGCCAGCAGCCGAGATCCCCTCGAACAAGAGACCCAGTACTTC. As protein: CASSRDPLEQETQYF.